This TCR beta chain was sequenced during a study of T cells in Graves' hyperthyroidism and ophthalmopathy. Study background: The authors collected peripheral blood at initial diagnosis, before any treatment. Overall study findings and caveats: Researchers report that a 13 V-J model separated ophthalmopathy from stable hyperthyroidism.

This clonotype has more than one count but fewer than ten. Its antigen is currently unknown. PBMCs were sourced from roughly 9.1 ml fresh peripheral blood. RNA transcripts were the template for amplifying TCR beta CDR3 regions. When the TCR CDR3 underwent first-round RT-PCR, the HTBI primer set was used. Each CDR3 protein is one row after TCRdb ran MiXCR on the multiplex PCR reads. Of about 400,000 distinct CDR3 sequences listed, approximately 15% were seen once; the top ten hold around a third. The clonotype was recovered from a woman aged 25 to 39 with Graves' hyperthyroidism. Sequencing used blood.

CDR3 region: CASSYAETDDNSPLHF. Written as DNA, the CDR3 is TGTGCCAGCAGTTACGCTGAGACGGACGATAATTCACCCCTCCACTTT. The V and J genes are TRBV6-2 or TRBV6-3 and TRBJ1-6; D is unresolved. The V end lost 2 bases, the J end lost 5 bases, and 13 bases lay between the germline ends. Germline-derived CDR1 and CDR2 are MNHEY and SVGEGT. The CDR3 length is 16 residues.